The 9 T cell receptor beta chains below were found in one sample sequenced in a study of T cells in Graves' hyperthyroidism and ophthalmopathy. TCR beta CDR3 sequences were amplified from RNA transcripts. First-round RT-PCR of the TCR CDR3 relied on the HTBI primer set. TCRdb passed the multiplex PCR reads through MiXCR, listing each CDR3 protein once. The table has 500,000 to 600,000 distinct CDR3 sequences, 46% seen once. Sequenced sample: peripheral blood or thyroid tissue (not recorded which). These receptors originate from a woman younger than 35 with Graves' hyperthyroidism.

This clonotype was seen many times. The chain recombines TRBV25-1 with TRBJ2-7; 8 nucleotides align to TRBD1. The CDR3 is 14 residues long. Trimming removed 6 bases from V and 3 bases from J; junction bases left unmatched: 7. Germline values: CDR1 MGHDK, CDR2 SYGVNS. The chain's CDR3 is CASRKTGEVYEQYF. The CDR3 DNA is TGTGCCAGCAGGAAGACAGGGGAGGTCTACGAGCAGTACTTC.

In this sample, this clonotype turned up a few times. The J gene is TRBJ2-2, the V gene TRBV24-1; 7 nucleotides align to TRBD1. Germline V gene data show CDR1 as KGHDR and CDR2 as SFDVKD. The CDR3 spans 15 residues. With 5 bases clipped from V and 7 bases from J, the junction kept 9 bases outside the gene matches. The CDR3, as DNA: TGTGCCACCAGTGTAGGGGGCCCTAATGGCGGGGAGCTGTTTTTT. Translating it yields CATSVGGPNGGELFF.

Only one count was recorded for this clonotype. For the CDR3, the DNA is TGTGCCATCAGTGAGTCGACCAGGGGCTTTGGCTACGAGCAGTACTTC. It yields the protein CAISESTRGFGYEQYF. V and J are TRBV10-3 and TRBJ2-7; the D gene is possibly TRBD1 (6 bases). The CDR3 contains 16 residues. The germline gives CDR1 ENHRY, CDR2 SYGVKD. The germline V and J ends were trimmed by 0 bases and 3 bases, with 15 bases remaining between them.

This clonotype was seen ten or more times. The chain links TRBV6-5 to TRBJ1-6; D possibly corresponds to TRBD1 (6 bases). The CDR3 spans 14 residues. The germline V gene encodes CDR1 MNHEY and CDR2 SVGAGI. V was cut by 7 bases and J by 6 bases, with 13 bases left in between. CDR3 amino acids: CASTKQGSNSPLHF. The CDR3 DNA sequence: TGTGCCAGCACTAAACAGGGATCTAATTCACCCCTCCACTTT.

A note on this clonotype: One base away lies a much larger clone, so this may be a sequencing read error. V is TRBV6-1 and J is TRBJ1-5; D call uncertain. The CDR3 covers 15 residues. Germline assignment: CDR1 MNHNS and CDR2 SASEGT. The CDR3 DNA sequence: TGTGCCGGCAGTGAAGCAAGTCGTTTCAATCAGCCCCAGCATTTT. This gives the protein CAGSEASRFNQPQHF.

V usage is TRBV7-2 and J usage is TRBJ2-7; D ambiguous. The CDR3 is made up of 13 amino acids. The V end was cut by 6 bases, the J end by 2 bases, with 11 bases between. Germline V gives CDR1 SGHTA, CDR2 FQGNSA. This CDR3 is CASSFAPAYEQYF. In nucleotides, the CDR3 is TGTGCCAGCAGTTTTGCCCCTGCCTACGAGCAGTACTTC.

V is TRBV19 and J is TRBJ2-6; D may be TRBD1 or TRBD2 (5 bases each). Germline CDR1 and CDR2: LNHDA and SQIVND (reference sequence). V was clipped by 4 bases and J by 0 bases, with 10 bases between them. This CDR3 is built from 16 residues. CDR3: CASSRDGVSGANVLTF. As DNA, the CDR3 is TGTGCCAGTAGTAGGGACGGGGTCTCTGGGGCCAACGTCCTGACTTTC.

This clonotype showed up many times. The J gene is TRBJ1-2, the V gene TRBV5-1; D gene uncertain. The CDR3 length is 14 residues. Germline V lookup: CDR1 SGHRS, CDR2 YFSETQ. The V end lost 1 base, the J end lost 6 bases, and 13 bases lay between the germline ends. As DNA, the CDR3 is TGCGCCAGCAGCTTGCAGATACGGGAGCATGGCTACACCTTC. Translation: CASSLQIREHGYTF.

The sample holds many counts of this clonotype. The CDR3: CASRLREEETQYF. The CDR3 region has the DNA TGTGCCAGCAGGCTCAGGGAGGAAGAGACCCAGTACTTC. This sequence joins TRBV6-5 and TRBJ2-5; tentatively, D is TRBD2 (6 bases). Looked up from germline, CDR1 is MNHEY and CDR2 is SVGAGI. Trimming took 6 bases from V and 3 from J, leaving 11 bases between them. CDR3 length: 13 residues.